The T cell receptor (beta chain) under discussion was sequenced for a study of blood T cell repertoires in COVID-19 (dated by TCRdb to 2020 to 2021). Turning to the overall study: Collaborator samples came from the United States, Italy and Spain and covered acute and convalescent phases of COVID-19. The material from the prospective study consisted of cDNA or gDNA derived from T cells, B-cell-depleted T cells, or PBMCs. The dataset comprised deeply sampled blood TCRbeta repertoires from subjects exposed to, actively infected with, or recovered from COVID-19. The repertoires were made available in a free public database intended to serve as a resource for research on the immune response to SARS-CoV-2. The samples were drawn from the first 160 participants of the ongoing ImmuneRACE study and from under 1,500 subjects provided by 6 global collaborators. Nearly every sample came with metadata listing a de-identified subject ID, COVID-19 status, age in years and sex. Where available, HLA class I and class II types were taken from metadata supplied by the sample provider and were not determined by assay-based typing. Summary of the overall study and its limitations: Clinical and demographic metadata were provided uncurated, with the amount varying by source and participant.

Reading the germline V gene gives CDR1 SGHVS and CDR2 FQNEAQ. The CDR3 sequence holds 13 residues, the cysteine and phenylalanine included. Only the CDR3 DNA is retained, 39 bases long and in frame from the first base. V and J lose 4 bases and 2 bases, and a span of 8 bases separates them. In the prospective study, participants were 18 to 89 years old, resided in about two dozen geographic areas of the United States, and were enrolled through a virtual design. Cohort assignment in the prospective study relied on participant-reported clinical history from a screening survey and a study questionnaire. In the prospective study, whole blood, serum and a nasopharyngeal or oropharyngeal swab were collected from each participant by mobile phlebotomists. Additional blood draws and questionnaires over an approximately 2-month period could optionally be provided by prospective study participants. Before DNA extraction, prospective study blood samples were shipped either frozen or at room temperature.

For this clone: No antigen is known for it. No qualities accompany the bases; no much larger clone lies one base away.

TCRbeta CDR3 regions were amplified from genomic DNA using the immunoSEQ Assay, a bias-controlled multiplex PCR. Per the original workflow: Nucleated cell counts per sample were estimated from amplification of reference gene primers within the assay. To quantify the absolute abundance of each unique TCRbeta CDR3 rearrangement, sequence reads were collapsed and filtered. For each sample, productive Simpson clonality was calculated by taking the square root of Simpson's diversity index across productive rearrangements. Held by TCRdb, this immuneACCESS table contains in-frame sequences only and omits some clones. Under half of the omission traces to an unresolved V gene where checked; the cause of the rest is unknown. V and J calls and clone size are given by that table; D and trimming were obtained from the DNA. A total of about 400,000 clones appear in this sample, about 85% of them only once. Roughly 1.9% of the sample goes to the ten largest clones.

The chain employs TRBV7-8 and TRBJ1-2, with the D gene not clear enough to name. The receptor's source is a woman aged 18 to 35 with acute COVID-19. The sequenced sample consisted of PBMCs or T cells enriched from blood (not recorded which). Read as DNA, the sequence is TGTGCCAGCAGCTCTCCCTACAACTATGGCTACACCTTC. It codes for CASSSPYNYGYTF.